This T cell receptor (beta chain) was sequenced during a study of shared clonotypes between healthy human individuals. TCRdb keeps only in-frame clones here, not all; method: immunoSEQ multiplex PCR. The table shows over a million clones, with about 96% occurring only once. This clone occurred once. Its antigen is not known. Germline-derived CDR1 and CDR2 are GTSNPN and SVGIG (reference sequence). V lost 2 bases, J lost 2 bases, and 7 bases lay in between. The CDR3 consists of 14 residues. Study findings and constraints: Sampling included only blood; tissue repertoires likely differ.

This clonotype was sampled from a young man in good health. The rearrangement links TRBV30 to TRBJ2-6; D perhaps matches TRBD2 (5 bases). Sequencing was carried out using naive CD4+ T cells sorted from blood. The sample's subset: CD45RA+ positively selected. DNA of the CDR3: TGTGCCTGGAGTCTGGAGGCTGGGGCCAACGTCCTGACTTTC. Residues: CAWSLEAGANVLTF.